This is a list of T cell receptor beta chains from one sample in a study of post-analysis software for immune sequencing data. TCRdb independently ran MiXCR on the PCR reads; one entry per CDR3 protein. The top ten clones hold over 4.5% of a sample with 650,000 to 900,000 distinct CDR3 sequences, roughly 46% of them seen once. Source material: blood. The source of these receptors is a girl aged 5-17 years with multiple sclerosis. The CDR3 runs from the conserved cysteine through the conserved F or W. Each record gives: V gene, J gene, D gene, clone size, CDR3 DNA, CDR3 protein. D genes are given only for firm matches. Size values are once, few and many counts, or a class for expanded clones, and some rows have none.

V gene: TRBV9; J gene: TRBJ2-1; D gene: -; clone size: -; CDR3 DNA: TGTGCCAGCAGCGTCGGCCTAGGGGGTTCCAATGAGCAGTTCTTC; CDR3 protein: CASSVGLGGSNEQFF
V gene: TRBV20-1; J gene: TRBJ1-5; D gene: -; clone size: few; CDR3 DNA: TGCAGTGCTAGAGTGCGGGGAGGGGTCAATCAGCCCCAGCATTTT; CDR3 protein: CSARVRGGVNQPQHF
V gene: TRBV27; J gene: TRBJ2-1; D gene: TRBD2; clone size: many; CDR3 DNA: TGTGCCAGCAGTTCAGGACTAGCGGTGACCCTGGGGAATGAGCAGTTCTTC; CDR3 protein: CASSSGLAVTLGNEQFF
V gene: TRBV6-5; J gene: TRBJ2-1; D gene: TRBD2; clone size: -; CDR3 DNA: TGTGCCAGCAGTCCGGTAGCGGGGACCTACAATGAGCAGTTCTTC; CDR3 protein: CASSPVAGTYNEQFF
V gene: TRBV12-3/TRBV12-4; J gene: TRBJ2-1; D gene: -; clone size: -; CDR3 DNA: TGTGCCAGCAGTTCCACTTTGGGCCCCTCCTACAATGAGCAGTTCTTC; CDR3 protein: CASSSTLGPSYNEQFF
V gene: TRBV6-5; J gene: TRBJ2-7; D gene: -; clone size: few; CDR3 DNA: TGTGCCAGCAGCCCGCGGCTAGTATCCTACGAGCAGTACTTC; CDR3 protein: CASSPRLVSYEQYF
V gene: TRBV5-1; J gene: TRBJ2-7; D gene: TRBD1; clone size: once; CDR3 DNA: TGCGCCAGCAGTGACCCGGGACAGGGTTACTACGAGCAGTACTTC; CDR3 protein: CASSDPGQGYYEQYF
V gene: TRBV25-1; J gene: TRBJ2-5; D gene: -; clone size: few; CDR3 DNA: TGTGCCAGCAACCCACTAGCCCATGGGGGGAAAGAGACCCAGTACTTC; CDR3 protein: CASNPLAHGGKETQYF
V gene: TRBV10-3; J gene: TRBJ2-7; D gene: TRBD1; clone size: -; CDR3 DNA: TGTGCCATCAGTGATATGACAGGGGCGTCAGCCGAGCAGTACTTC; CDR3 protein: CAISDMTGASAEQYF
V gene: TRBV11-2; J gene: TRBJ2-7; D gene: TRBD2; clone size: -; CDR3 DNA: TGTGCCAGCAGCTTCGGGGGGGCGGCGAAACTCTACGAGCAGTACTTC; CDR3 protein: CASSFGGAAKLYEQYF
V gene: TRBV10-3; J gene: TRBJ2-3; D gene: -; clone size: few; CDR3 DNA: TGTGCCATCAGTGAGTCGCGGACTTGGGGCACAGATACGCAGTATTTT; CDR3 protein: CAISESRTWGTDTQYF
V gene: TRBV20-1; J gene: TRBJ2-5; D gene: TRBD2; clone size: -; CDR3 DNA: TGCAGTGCCTTCTCTAGCGGGAGGGAGACCCAGTACTTC; CDR3 protein: CSAFSSGRETQYF
V gene: TRBV30; J gene: TRBJ1-5; D gene: -; clone size: few; CDR3 DNA: TGTGCCTGGAGTGTTTCCCATAGCAATCAGCCCCAGCATTTT; CDR3 protein: CAWSVSHSNQPQHF
V gene: TRBV4-3; J gene: TRBJ2-3; D gene: -; clone size: few; CDR3 DNA: TGCGCCAGCAGCCAAGAGGGACTCAGTCCCACAGATACGCAGTATTTT; CDR3 protein: CASSQEGLSPTDTQYF
V gene: TRBV12-3/TRBV12-4; J gene: TRBJ2-2; D gene: -; clone size: -; CDR3 DNA: TGTGCCAGCAGTTTGGTAACGGGCCGTGGGGAGCTGTTTTTT; CDR3 protein: CASSLVTGRGELFF
V gene: TRBV12-3/TRBV12-4; J gene: TRBJ2-7; D gene: TRBD2; clone size: -; CDR3 DNA: TGTGCCAGCACCCCGGGACTAGCGGGCTACGAGCAGTACTTC; CDR3 protein: CASTPGLAGYEQYF
V gene: TRBV7-8; J gene: TRBJ2-7; D gene: TRBD1; clone size: -; CDR3 DNA: TGTGCCAGCAGTTTAAGGACAGGGGGCCATTACGAGCAGTACTTC; CDR3 protein: CASSLRTGGHYEQYF
V gene: TRBV7-9; J gene: TRBJ1-2; D gene: -; clone size: few; CDR3 DNA: TGTGCCAGCAGCGCTCAGGACAGTGCTGGGTATGGCTACACCTTC; CDR3 protein: CASSAQDSAGYGYTF
V gene: TRBV7-7; J gene: TRBJ2-5; D gene: -; clone size: few; CDR3 DNA: TGTGCTAGCAGCTTAGCTGTGGGGAGTGGACAAGAGACCCAGTACTTC; CDR3 protein: CASSLAVGSGQETQYF
V gene: TRBV29-1; J gene: TRBJ2-1; D gene: -; clone size: -; CDR3 DNA: TGCAGCGTTGAAGTCTGGCTACCCACCTACAATGAGCAGTTCTTC; CDR3 protein: CSVEVWLPTYNEQFF
V gene: TRBV29-1; J gene: TRBJ2-7; D gene: TRBD1; clone size: few; CDR3 DNA: TGCAGCGCCCGGGGGACAGGGGTCTACGAGCAGTACTTC; CDR3 protein: CSARGTGVYEQYF
V gene: TRBV24-1; J gene: TRBJ2-1; D gene: -; clone size: -; CDR3 DNA: TGTGCCACCAGTGACGGTACTAGGATAGGTGGGGAGCAGTTCTTC; CDR3 protein: CATSDGTRIGGEQFF
V gene: TRBV7-8; J gene: TRBJ2-5; D gene: -; clone size: -; CDR3 DNA: TGTGCCAGCAGCTGGGGCCCTAACCTTCAAGAGACCCAGTACTTC; CDR3 protein: CASSWGPNLQETQYF
V gene: TRBV13; J gene: TRBJ2-7; D gene: TRBD2; clone size: -; CDR3 DNA: TGTGCCAGCAGCTTAGGGGTTAGCGGGCCTGCCTACGAGCAGTACTTC; CDR3 protein: CASSLGVSGPAYEQYF
V gene: TRBV6-5; J gene: TRBJ2-3; D gene: -; clone size: few; CDR3 DNA: TGTGCCAGCAGTCCTCGACTATCAAAGACAGATACGCAGTATTTT; CDR3 protein: CASSPRLSKTDTQYF
V gene: TRBV13; J gene: TRBJ2-7; D gene: TRBD2; clone size: -; CDR3 DNA: TGTGCCAGCAGCTTAGGCCGGGGTAGCGGGAGTAACACCGAGCAGTACTTC; CDR3 protein: CASSLGRGSGSNTEQYF
V gene: TRBV20-1; J gene: TRBJ1-1; D gene: -; clone size: -; CDR3 DNA: TGCAGTGCTAGAGTCCGGGGAGGGAATAATGAAGCTTTCTTT; CDR3 protein: CSARVRGGNNEAFF
V gene: TRBV6-5; J gene: TRBJ2-3; D gene: -; clone size: -; CDR3 DNA: TGTGCCAGCAGTTACCCCGACAGGGAGGATCTAAACCCGCTTAGCACAGATACGCAGTATTTT; CDR3 protein: CASSYPDREDLNPLSTDTQYF
V gene: TRBV6-5; J gene: TRBJ2-1; D gene: TRBD2; clone size: -; CDR3 DNA: TGTGCCAGCAGTGACGGGACTAGGGGAGGGAAGCAGTTCTTC; CDR3 protein: CASSDGTRGGKQFF
V gene: TRBV20-1; J gene: TRBJ1-2; D gene: -; clone size: once; CDR3 DNA: TGCAGTGCTAGGGCAGGAGCTAACTATGGCTACACCTTC; CDR3 protein: CSARAGANYGYTF
V gene: TRBV15; J gene: TRBJ2-7; D gene: TRBD1; clone size: -; CDR3 DNA: TGTGCCACCACTAGTTCTCGGACAGGACCATACGAGCAGTACTTC; CDR3 protein: CATTSSRTGPYEQYF
V gene: TRBV10-3; J gene: TRBJ2-1; D gene: -; clone size: -; CDR3 DNA: TGTGCCATCAACGGGGGTGGCAACAATGAGCAGTTCTTC; CDR3 protein: CAINGGGNNEQFF
V gene: TRBV28; J gene: TRBJ2-7; D gene: TRBD2; clone size: few; CDR3 DNA: TGTGCCAGCAGGGAAGCGGGGAGCTACGAGCAGTACTTC; CDR3 protein: CASREAGSYEQYF
V gene: TRBV7-9; J gene: TRBJ1-2; D gene: -; clone size: -; CDR3 DNA: TGTGCCAGCAGCTTAGGACCTGGCTACACCTTC; CDR3 protein: CASSLGPGYTF
V gene: TRBV18; J gene: TRBJ2-1; D gene: -; clone size: -; CDR3 DNA: TGTGCCAGCTCACCCGGGACCCCAGTACAACATGAGCAGTTCTTC; CDR3 protein: CASSPGTPVQHEQFF
V gene: TRBV20-1; J gene: TRBJ2-1; D gene: -; clone size: -; CDR3 DNA: TGCAGTGCTAGAGACCCCTGCGGGGAGAGCTACAATGAGCAGTTCTTC; CDR3 protein: CSARDPCGESYNEQFF
V gene: TRBV12-5; J gene: TRBJ2-1; D gene: TRBD1; clone size: -; CDR3 DNA: TGTGCTAGTGCCCTAGGGGGACAGGGCTACAATGAGCAGTTCTTC; CDR3 protein: CASALGGQGYNEQFF
V gene: TRBV29-1; J gene: TRBJ1-1; D gene: -; clone size: few; CDR3 DNA: TGCAGCGTTGCAGTTACTGAAGCTTTCTTT; CDR3 protein: CSVAVTEAFF
V gene: TRBV4-3; J gene: TRBJ1-2; D gene: TRBD1; clone size: -; CDR3 DNA: TGCGCCAGCAGCCATGACAGGGGGCGGGGGGGCTACACCTTC; CDR3 protein: CASSHDRGRGGYTF
V gene: TRBV3-1; J gene: TRBJ2-7; D gene: -; clone size: -; CDR3 DNA: TGTGCCAGCAGCCAAGAAACCGGGACTCGTAACAGGTACGAGCAGTACTTC; CDR3 protein: CASSQETGTRNRYEQYF
V gene: TRBV4-3; J gene: TRBJ2-1; D gene: -; clone size: -; CDR3 DNA: TGCGCCAGCAGCCAAGTAGTTGGAGCGCCCAATGAGCAGTTCTTC; CDR3 protein: CASSQVVGAPNEQFF
V gene: TRBV7-2; J gene: TRBJ2-4; D gene: -; clone size: few; CDR3 DNA: TGTGCCAGCAGCTTAGAATTTAGCGTAAAAAACATTCAGTACTTC; CDR3 protein: CASSLEFSVKNIQYF
V gene: TRBV20-1; J gene: TRBJ1-6; D gene: -; clone size: few; CDR3 DNA: TGCAGTGCGGTGATACCGGGATCCCGGGCCTCACCCCTCCACTTT; CDR3 protein: CSAVIPGSRASPLHF
V gene: TRBV7-9; J gene: TRBJ1-1; D gene: -; clone size: -; CDR3 DNA: TGTGCCAGCAGCTTAGGTCACCTGAACACTGAAGCTTTCTTT; CDR3 protein: CASSLGHLNTEAFF
V gene: TRBV6-2/TRBV6-3; J gene: TRBJ2-1; D gene: TRBD2; clone size: -; CDR3 DNA: TGTGCCAGCAGTTACGGGACTAGCGGGAGTTCTGGTGAGCAGTTCTTC; CDR3 protein: CASSYGTSGSSGEQFF